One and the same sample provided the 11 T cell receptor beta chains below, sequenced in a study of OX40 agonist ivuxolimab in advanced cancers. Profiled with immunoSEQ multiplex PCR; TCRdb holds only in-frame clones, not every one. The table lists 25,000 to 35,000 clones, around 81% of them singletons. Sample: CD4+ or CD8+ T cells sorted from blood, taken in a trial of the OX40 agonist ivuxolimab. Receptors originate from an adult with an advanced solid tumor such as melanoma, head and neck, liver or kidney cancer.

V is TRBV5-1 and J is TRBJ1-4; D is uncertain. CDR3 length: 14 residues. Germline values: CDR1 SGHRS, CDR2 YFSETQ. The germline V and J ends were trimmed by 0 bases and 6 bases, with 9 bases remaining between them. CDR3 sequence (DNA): TGCGCCAGCAGCTTGGTACTACCTGATGAAAAACTGTTTTTT. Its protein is CASSLVLPDEKLFF.

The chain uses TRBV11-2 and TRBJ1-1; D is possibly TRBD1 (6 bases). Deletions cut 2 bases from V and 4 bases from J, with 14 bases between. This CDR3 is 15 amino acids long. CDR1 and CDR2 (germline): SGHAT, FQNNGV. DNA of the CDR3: TGTGCCAGCAGCTTAATGTCAGGGGCGAGCACTGAAGCTTTCTTT. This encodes CASSLMSGASTEAFF.

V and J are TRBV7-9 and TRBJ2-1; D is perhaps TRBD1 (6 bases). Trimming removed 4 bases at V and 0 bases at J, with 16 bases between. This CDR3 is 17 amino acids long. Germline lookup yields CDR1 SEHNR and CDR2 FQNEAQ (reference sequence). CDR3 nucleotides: TGTGCCAGCAGCTCCCCGACAGGCCTTAGCTCCTACAATGAGCAGTTCTTC. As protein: CASSSPTGLSSYNEQFF.

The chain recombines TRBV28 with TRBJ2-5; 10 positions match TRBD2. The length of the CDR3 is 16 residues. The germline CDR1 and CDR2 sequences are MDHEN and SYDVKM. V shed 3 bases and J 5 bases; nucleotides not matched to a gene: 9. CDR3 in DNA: TGTGCCAGCAGTTTCGAAGCGGGAGGGCGTCTCGAGACCCAGTACTTC. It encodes CASSFEAGGRLETQYF.

CDR3 amino acids: CASSLVTGVGGEQFF. DNA for the CDR3: TGTGCCAGCAGCTTAGTTACAGGGGTAGGCGGTGAGCAGTTCTTC. The chain employs TRBV13 and TRBJ2-1; 7 positions match TRBD1. This CDR3 spans 15 amino acids. Germline CDR1 is PRHDT and CDR2 is FYEKMQ (reference sequence). The trim removed 1 base at V and 9 bases at J, leaving 9 bases unmatched.

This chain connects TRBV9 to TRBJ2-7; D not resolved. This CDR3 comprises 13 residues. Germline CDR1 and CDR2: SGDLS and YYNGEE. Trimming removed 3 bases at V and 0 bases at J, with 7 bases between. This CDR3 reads CASSGRHSYEQYF. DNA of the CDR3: TGTGCCAGCAGCGGACGGCACTCCTACGAGCAGTACTTC.

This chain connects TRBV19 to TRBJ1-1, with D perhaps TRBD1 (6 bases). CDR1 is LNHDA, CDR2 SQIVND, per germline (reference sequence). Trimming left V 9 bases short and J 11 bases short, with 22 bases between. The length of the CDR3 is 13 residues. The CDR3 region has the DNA TGTGCCAGCGATCAGTCCGGGGGCGCACGGGCTTTCTTT. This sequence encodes CASDQSGGARAFF.

The CDR3 protein is CAISARTGKDNEQFF. For the CDR3, the DNA is TGTGCCATCAGCGCCAGGACAGGGAAAGACAATGAGCAGTTCTTC. The chain has TRBV10-3 and TRBJ2-1, with 8 nucleotides matching TRBD1. Germline trimming cut 6 bases from V and 5 bases from J; bases unmatched to any gene: 9. This CDR3 has 15 residues. Germline lookup yields CDR1 ENHRY and CDR2 SYGVKD.

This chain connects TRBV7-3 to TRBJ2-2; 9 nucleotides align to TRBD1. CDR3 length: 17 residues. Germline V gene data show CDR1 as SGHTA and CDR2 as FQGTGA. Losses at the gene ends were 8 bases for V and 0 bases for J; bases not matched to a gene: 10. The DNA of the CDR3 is TGTGCCAGCGGGAGGAACCGGGACAGGGCGAACACCGGGGAGCTGTTTTTT. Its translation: CASGRNRDRANTGELFF.

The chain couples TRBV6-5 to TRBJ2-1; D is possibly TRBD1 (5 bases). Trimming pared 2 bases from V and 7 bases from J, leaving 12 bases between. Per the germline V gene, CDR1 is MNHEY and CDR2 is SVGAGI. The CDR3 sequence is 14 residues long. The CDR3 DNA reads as TGTGCCAGCAGTTACGGGGCAGGAGAAAATGAGCAGTTCTTC. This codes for CASSYGAGENEQFF.

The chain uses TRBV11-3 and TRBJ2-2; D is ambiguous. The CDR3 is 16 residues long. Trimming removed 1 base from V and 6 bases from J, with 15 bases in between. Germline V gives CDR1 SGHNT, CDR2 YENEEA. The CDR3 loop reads CASSLGDKSVPGELFF. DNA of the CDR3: TGTGCCAGCAGCTTAGGAGACAAATCCGTGCCCGGGGAGCTGTTTTTT.